The 13 T cell receptor beta chains listed next were all sequenced from one sample in a study of T cells in Graves' hyperthyroidism and ophthalmopathy. From RNA transcripts, TCR beta CDR3 regions were amplified. Initially, a first-round RT-PCR of the TCR CDR3 employed the HTBI primer set. Via MiXCR, TCRdb re-called the multiplex PCR reads, giving one row per CDR3 protein. The profile covers more than 350,000 distinct CDR3 sequences, with approximately 15% appearing a single time and approximately 32% taken by the ten largest. Source material: blood. The receptors stem from a woman aged 25 to 39 with Graves' hyperthyroidism.

The sample holds many counts of this clonotype. This rearrangement joins TRBV5-6 to TRBJ2-1; a possible D gene is TRBD2 (6 bases). This CDR3 spans 15 amino acids. V was cut by 0 bases and J by 7 bases, with 14 bases left in between. Germline V gene data show CDR1 as SGHDT and CDR2 as YYEEEE. The CDR3 DNA sequence: TGTGCCAGCAGCTTGGCCGGAAGACTAGGGAATGAGCAGTTCTTC. It specifies CASSLAGRLGNEQFF.

This clonotype has only a few counts. The J gene is TRBJ2-6, the V gene TRBV7-3, with 11 bases fitting TRBD2. This CDR3 comprises 20 residues. The V and J ends lost 2 bases and 2 bases, in that order; junction bases with no gene match: 11. Germline CDR1 SGHTA, CDR2 FQGTGA. CDR3 sequence: CASSLDTASGRSTGANVLTF. The CDR3 nucleotides are TGTGCCAGCAGCTTAGATACAGCTAGCGGGAGGAGCACTGGGGCCAACGTCCTGACTTTC.

This clonotype was seen ten or more times. The chain joins TRBV3-1 to TRBJ2-3, with 7 bases matching TRBD2. The germline V gene encodes CDR1 LGHDT and CDR2 YNNKEL (reference sequence). The CDR3 consists of 15 residues. V trimming: 4 bases; J trimming: 1 base; junction bases outside the gene matches: 5. CDR3 in amino acids: CASSPSGAGTDTQYF. The DNA of the CDR3 is TGTGCCAGCAGCCCCAGCGGGGCCGGCACAGATACGCAGTATTTT.

The V and J genes are TRBV25-1 and TRBJ1-1; possibly TRBD1 for D (5 bases). Germline V gene data show CDR1 as MGHDK and CDR2 as SYGVNS. The ends were cut back, 1 base at V and 4 bases at J, with 10 bases in the middle. This CDR3 has 14 residues. In DNA form, the CDR3 reads TGTGCCAGCAGTGAATTGGGGGAGTTCACTGAAGCTTTCTTT. Its protein is CASSELGEFTEAFF.

The J gene is TRBJ2-1, the V gene TRBV9; no clear D. CDR3 length: 15 residues. V was trimmed by 0 bases and J by 9 bases, leaving 16 bases between them. Germline V gene data show CDR1 as SGDLS and CDR2 as YYNGEE. The DNA of the CDR3 is TGTGCCAGCAGCGTAGGGACGCTCTCTAATAGTGAGCAGTTCTTC. This sequence encodes CASSVGTLSNSEQFF.

The table lists this clonotype with many counts. This chain connects TRBV20-1 to TRBJ2-1; 10 bases match TRBD2. The CDR3 totals 16 residues. Trimming took 3 bases from V and 7 from J; bases not matched to a gene: 12. From germline, CDR1 is DFQATT and CDR2 SNEGSKA (reference sequence). The DNA of the CDR3 is TGCAGTGCTAGGGGGTGGGCTAGCGGGAGTAGGAATGAGCAGTTCTTC. Translating gives CSARGWASGSRNEQFF.

This clonotype was seen many times. J is TRBJ2-7 and V is TRBV27; D may be TRBD2 (5 bases). V was trimmed by 5 bases and J by 0 bases, leaving 14 bases between them. Per the germline V gene, CDR1 is MNHEY and CDR2 is SMNVEV (reference sequence). The CDR3 sequence is 15 residues long. CDR3 protein: CASSTLASDSYEQYF. The CDR3 coding sequence is TGTGCCAGCAGTACCCTAGCATCAGACTCCTACGAGCAGTACTTC.

The chain joins TRBV6-1 to TRBJ1-5, with 9 bases lining up with TRBD1. The V gene's germline CDR1 is MNHNS and CDR2 SASEGT. The CDR3 is made up of 15 amino acids. V was pared by 6 bases and J by 0 bases, with 3 bases of the junction left unmatched. CDR3 loop: CASSAGQGSNQPQHF. CDR3 nucleotide sequence: TGTGCCAGCAGCGCGGGACAGGGTAGCAATCAGCCCCAGCATTTT.

Many counts were recorded for this clonotype. V gene TRBV20-1 combines with J gene TRBJ2-2, with TRBD1 identical over 11 bases. After removal of 3 bases from V and 5 bases from J, the junction contained 8 bases not matched to a gene. The CDR3 runs 16 residues. Germline V CDR1 and CDR2: DFQATT, SNEGSKA (reference sequence). The CDR3 protein is CSASLPGQGVTGELFF. CDR3 DNA: TGCAGTGCTAGTTTACCGGGACAGGGGGTAACCGGGGAGCTGTTTTTT.

This clonotype was counted ten times or more. The gene calls are TRBV12-3 or TRBV12-4 and TRBJ2-2; D is possibly TRBD1 (5 bases). V lost 4 bases and J 5 bases, leaving 8 bases between the germline ends. This CDR3 region has 13 residues. This CDR3 is CASSSGPTGELFF. As DNA, the CDR3 is TGTGCCAGCAGTTCAGGGCCGACCGGGGAGCTGTTTTTT.

This chain connects TRBV19 to TRBJ2-7; 11 nucleotides agree with TRBD2. The ends lost 3 bases at V and 1 base at J; junction bases unmatched: 2. The CDR3 runs to 15 residues. The germline gives CDR1 LNHDA, CDR2 SQIVND (reference sequence). The CDR3 DNA is TGTGCCAGTAGTATGGGGACTAGCGGTTCCTACGAGCAGTACTTC. This encodes CASSMGTSGSYEQYF.

This clonotype has a handful of counts. The rearrangement joins TRBV30 to TRBJ1-5; weak D call: TRBD1 (5 bases). The V end was cut by 1 base, the J end by 6 bases, with 7 bases between. Germline values: CDR1 GTSNPN, CDR2 SVGIG (reference sequence). CDR3 length equals 12 residues. The CDR3 sequence is CAWSAGLQPQHF. CDR3 DNA: TGTGCCTGGAGTGCGGGGCTTCAGCCCCAGCATTTT.

Notes on this clonotype: Since a much larger clone is just one base distant, this may be a read error. V is TRBV28 and J is TRBJ1-3, with no clear D. The germline V gene encodes CDR1 MDHEN and CDR2 SYDVKM. This CDR3 has 15 amino acids. The CDR3 reads CASSPTLNLGNTTYF. In DNA form, the CDR3 reads TGTGCCAGCAGCCCGACTCTAAACCTCGGAAACACCACATATTTT. The complete variable domain, with remaining parts taken from reference TRBV28 and TRBJ1-3, reads DVKVTQSSRYLVKRTGEKVFLECVQDMDHENMFWYRQDPGLGLRLIYFSYDVKMKEKGDIPEGYSVSREKKERFSLILESASTNQTSMYLCASSPTLNLGNTTYFGEGSWLTVV.